Shown below are 8 T cell receptor beta chains from a single sample sequenced in a study of blood T cell repertoires in COVID-19. Some clones are missing from TCRdb's copy, which holds only in-frame ones; the method was immunoSEQ multiplex PCR. The sample holds over 60,000 clones, roughly four fifths seen once. The specimen was peripheral blood. The origin of the receptors is a man aged 45 to 65 with COVID-19, enrolled during active disease.

The rearrangement joins TRBV7-9 to TRBJ1-1; D is unresolved. CDR1 is SEHNR and CDR2 is FQNEAQ in the germline V gene (reference sequence). Trimming left V 1 base short and J 0 bases short, with 9 bases between. This CDR3 comprises 15 residues. Written as DNA, the CDR3 is TGTGCCAGCAGCTTAGTGCAGATACTGAACACTGAAGCTTTCTTT. Protein product: CASSLVQILNTEAFF.

In DNA, the CDR3 is TGTGCCAGCAGCTTGGGGGTCGGGACAGAAGAGACCCAGTACTTC. Protein sequence: CASSLGVGTEETQYF. This chain uses TRBV11-3 with TRBJ2-5; TRBD1 matches at 7 bases. CDR3 length: 15 residues. Looked up from germline, CDR1 is SGHNT and CDR2 is YENEEA. V lost 3 bases and J lost 3; bases outside the gene matches: 7. The full variable domain, with the rest looked up from reference TRBV11-3 and TRBJ2-5, is EAGVVQSPRYKIIEKKQPVAFWCNPISGHNTLYWYLQNLGQGPELLIRYENEEAVDDSQLPKDRFSAERLKGVDSTLKIQPAELGDSAVYLCASSLGVGTEETQYFGPGTRLLVL.

J is TRBJ1-5 and V is TRBV3-1 (or the pseudogene TRBV3-2); D remains ambiguous. The ends were cut back, 1 base at V and 7 bases at J, with 5 bases in the middle. The germline gives CDR1 LGHDT, CDR2 YNNKEL (reference sequence). The CDR3 loop spans 12 amino acids. CDR3 residues: CASSQGRQPQHF. DNA of the CDR3: TGTGCCAGCAGCCAAGGCCGGCAGCCCCAGCATTTT.

The J gene is TRBJ1-2, the V gene TRBV5-6; no clear D. Trimming took off 6 bases at V and 1 base at J, with 10 bases between the two ends. The CDR3 contains 13 residues. Germline V gives CDR1 SGHDT, CDR2 YYEEEE. The CDR3 is CASNSGINYGYTF. Here the CDR3 DNA reads TGTGCCAGCAATTCGGGGATTAACTATGGCTACACCTTC.

V usage is TRBV6-2 or TRBV6-3 and J usage is TRBJ1-5, with 8 bases aligning to TRBD1. CDR3 size: 14 residues. V was pared by 5 bases and J by 6 bases, with 6 bases of the junction left unmatched. CDR1 is MNHEY and CDR2 is SVGEGT in the germline V gene. Written as DNA, the CDR3 is TGTGCCAGCAGTCCAAGGACAGGGCTTCAGCCCCAGCATTTT. As protein: CASSPRTGLQPQHF.

The chain combines TRBV27 with TRBJ2-1; TRBD1 aligns across 9 bases. V shed 7 bases and J 8 bases; nucleotides not matched to a gene: 12. Germline V lookup: CDR1 MNHEY, CDR2 SMNVEV (reference sequence). The CDR3 runs to 15 residues. The CDR3 region has the DNA TGTGCCAGCATGCGTCCCGGGACAGGGAGTCATGAGCAGTTCTTC. It is translated as CASMRPGTGSHEQFF.

This clone was recorded only once. The J gene is TRBJ2-3, the V gene TRBV7-2, with 10 bases fitting TRBD2. Losses at the gene ends were 1 base for V and 0 bases for J; bases not matched to a gene: 7. Germline V gives CDR1 SGHTA, CDR2 FQGNSA. The CDR3 consists of 18 residues. The CDR3 region has the DNA TGTGCCAGCAGCTTAGTAAGGTCTAGCGGGGGAAGCACAGATACGCAGTATTTT. The encoded protein is CASSLVRSSGGSTDTQYF.

This clone was picked up one time. This chain links TRBV4-2 with TRBJ2-2; D is unresolved. From germline, CDR1 is LGHNA and CDR2 YNFKEQ. Deletions cut 5 bases from V and 6 bases from J, with 16 bases between. The CDR3 runs to 15 residues. CDR3 sequence (DNA): TGTGCCAGCAGCGACGCAAGCGATGTCTCCGGGGAGCTGTTTTTT. It codes for CASSDASDVSGELFF.